Below are 32 T cell receptor beta chains sequenced from a single sample in a study of beta chain features in type 1 diabetes. The authors reverse transcribed all of the isolated RNA, so sequencing captured expressed TCRB transcripts. Libraries were prepared by immunoSEQ multiplex PCR; TCRdb keeps only in-frame clonotypes and omits some of them. The table includes about 200,000 clones, roughly 11% detected once. Sequenced input: central memory CD4+ T cells from blood. These receptor sequences come from a man between 18 and 35 years old in good health.

This sequence joins TRBV7-8 and TRBJ2-7; maybe TRBD2 (6 bases). CDR1 and CDR2 from the germline V gene are SGHVS and FQNEAQ. The V and J ends lost 5 bases and 6 bases respectively, with 17 bases between them. There are 14 residues in the CDR3. The DNA for the CDR3 is TGTGCCAGCAGCACTCTCCGGGCGGGGCTCGAGCAGTACTTC. Translation: CASSTLRAGLEQYF.

This clone was counted at least ten times. This rearrangement joins TRBV18 to TRBJ2-5; TRBD2 agrees at 11 bases. Trimming removed 2 bases from V and 11 bases from J; junction bases left unmatched: 4. This CDR3 spans 13 amino acids. The germline V gene has CDR1 KGHSH and CDR2 LQKENI. CDR3 amino acids: CASSPGLAGHQYF. Here the CDR3 DNA reads TGTGCCAGCTCACCAGGACTAGCGGGCCATCAGTACTTC.

The chain couples TRBV29-1 to TRBJ2-1; tentative D call: TRBD2 (7 bases). Germline CDR1 SQVTM, CDR2 ANQGSEA. This CDR3 has 13 amino acids. Trimming left V 7 bases short and J 10 bases short, with 20 bases between. The CDR3 DNA follows: TGCAGCGGTGCCCAAGGCGGGGGCGCCGAGCAGTTCTTC. Translation gives CSGAQGGGAEQFF.

This clone was recorded at least ten times. The chain has TRBV30 and TRBJ1-1; D call uncertain. Trimming left V 5 bases short and J 4 bases short, with 14 bases between. This CDR3 spans 13 amino acids. Per germline, CDR1 GTSNPN and CDR2 SVGIG (reference sequence). This CDR3 is CAWYLERATEAFF. CDR3 coding DNA: TGTGCCTGGTACCTCGAGCGGGCCACTGAAGCTTTCTTT.

The V gene is TRBV2, the J gene TRBJ2-3; perhaps TRBD2 as D (6 bases). The germline V and J ends were trimmed by 4 bases and 1 base, with 12 bases remaining between them. The CDR3 spans 15 residues. Per the germline V gene, CDR1 is SNHLY and CDR2 is FYNNEI. The CDR3 DNA reads TGTGCCAGCAGTGCTCCTAGCGATCGCACAGATACGCAGTATTTT. It is translated as CASSAPSDRTDTQYF.

Here the CDR3 DNA reads TGTGCCAGCTTAGAATCGGCGTCCTACAATGAGCAGTTCTTC. Translation gives CASLESASYNEQFF. V is TRBV7-2 and J is TRBJ2-1; D gene unclear. The CDR3 contains 14 residues. Per germline, CDR1 SGHTA and CDR2 FQGNSA. Trimming removed 8 bases from V and 1 base from J, with 12 bases in between.

This clone occurred many times. The gene calls are TRBV2 and TRBJ2-7, with 10 bases lining up with TRBD1. Germline CDR1 SNHLY, CDR2 FYNNEI. The V gene end was trimmed by 5 bases and the J gene end by 4 bases; junction bases not matched to a gene: 5. The CDR3 runs to 14 residues. The CDR3: CASSRDRGRYEQYF. CDR3 bases: TGTGCCAGCAGTCGGGACAGGGGAAGATACGAGCAGTACTTC.

This clone has just a few counts. The CDR3 DNA reads TGTGCCTGGAGCTCCGGTGCCGGCCAGGATACGCAGTATTTT. The encoded protein is CAWSSGAGQDTQYF. The chain carries TRBV30 and TRBJ2-3, with no clear D. Trimming removed 3 bases from V and 6 bases from J, with 16 bases in between. CDR1 and CDR2 (germline): GTSNPN, SVGIG (reference sequence). CDR3 length: 14 residues. Based on the CDR3 plus reference TRBV30 and TRBJ2-3, the full variable domain is SQTIHQWPATLVQPVGSPLSLECTVEGTSNPNLYWYRQAAGRGLQLLFYSVGIGQISSEVPQNLSASRPQDRQFILSSKKLLLSDSGFYLCAWSSGAGQDTQYFGPGTRLTVL.

The CDR3 DNA is TGTGCCAGCAGCCCCGCCCCCCGCGGGAGAGCGGACGAGCAGTACTTC. Translating gives CASSPAPRGRADEQYF. This chain connects TRBV11-2 to TRBJ2-5; 7 positions agree with TRBD2. Matching the DNA end better, TRBJ2-7 makes the J call doubtful. The CDR3 is 16 amino acids. CDR1 is SGHAT, CDR2 FQNNGV, per germline.

The chain employs TRBV5-1 and TRBJ2-1; a possible D gene is TRBD2 (6 bases). The CDR3 totals 16 residues. V dropped 0 bases and J dropped 4 bases, with 14 bases sitting between them. Germline V CDR1 and CDR2: SGHRS, YFSETQ. This CDR3 is CASSLGRDSVYNEQFF. The CDR3 nucleotides are TGCGCCAGCAGCTTGGGACGGGACTCGGTATACAATGAGCAGTTCTTC.

This clone was detected a few times. The V call is TRBV28, the J call TRBJ1-2; weak D call: TRBD1 (6 bases). The CDR3 spans 13 residues. The V end lost 0 bases, the J end lost 6 bases, and 8 bases lay between the germline ends. The germline CDR1 and CDR2 sequences are MDHEN and SYDVKM. CDR3 loop: CASSLWQGNGYTF. In DNA, the CDR3 is TGTGCCAGCAGTTTATGGCAGGGGAATGGCTACACCTTC.

The CDR3 DNA reads TGTGCCAGCAGGGACAGGGTTAGCGAGACCCAGTACTTC. Translating gives CASRDRVSETQYF. This chain links TRBV7-8 with TRBJ2-5, with 8 bases that match TRBD1. Germline V gene sequence: CDR1 SGHVS, CDR2 FQNEAQ. J gave up 5 bases and V 6 bases, and 5 bases lay outside the gene matches. This CDR3 has 13 residues.

The V and J genes are TRBV6-1 and TRBJ1-2; TRBD1 might be the D (5 bases). V was pared by 10 bases and J by 3 bases, with 21 bases between. The CDR3 sequence is 15 residues long. Germline values: CDR1 MNHNS, CDR2 SASEGT. CDR3 residues: CAIRPAGLWDYGYTF. CDR3 in DNA: TGTGCCATCCGCCCCGCGGGACTCTGGGACTATGGCTACACCTTC.

In its sample, this clone was seen many times. The V call is TRBV2, the J call TRBJ2-2; the match to TRBD1 covers 11 bases. This CDR3 region has 15 residues. Germline CDR1 reads SNHLY; CDR2 reads FYNNEI. Losses at the gene ends were 7 bases for V and 6 bases for J; bases not matched to a gene: 7. The CDR3 loop is CASIRDRGAAGELFF. For the CDR3, the DNA is TGTGCCAGCATCCGGGACAGGGGGGCAGCCGGGGAGCTGTTTTTT. Filled out from reference TRBV2 and TRBJ2-2, the complete variable domain reads EPEVTQTPSHQVTQMGQEVILRCVPISNHLYFYWYRQILGQKVEFLVSFYNNEISEKSEIFDDQFSVERPDGSNFTLKIRSTKLEDSAMYFCASIRDRGAAGELFFGEGSRLTVL.

The V call is TRBV18, the J call TRBJ2-1; D not resolved. The CDR3 runs 13 residues. Germline V gives CDR1 KGHSH, CDR2 LQKENI. Trimming took 2 bases from V and 12 from J, leaving 14 bases between them. CDR3 nucleotides: TGTGCCAGCTCACCATCGGACCCTCCGGGGCAGTTCTTC. Amino acids: CASSPSDPPGQFF. Filled out from reference TRBV18 and TRBJ2-1, the complete variable domain reads NAGVMQNPRHLVRRRGQEARLRCSPMKGHSHVYWYRQLPEEGLKFMVYLQKENIIDESGMPKERFSAEFPKEGPSILRIQQVVRGDSAAYFCASSPSDPPGQFFGPGTRLTVL.

This clone was seen more than once but under ten times. V is TRBV2 and J is TRBJ2-3; D ambiguous. CDR1 and CDR2 from the germline V gene are SNHLY and FYNNEI. Trimming removed 8 bases from V and 0 bases from J, with 12 bases in between. This CDR3 is 14 amino acids long. For the CDR3, the DNA is TGTGCCAGCGTCGCTATATTTAGCACAGATACGCAGTATTTT. Translating gives CASVAIFSTDTQYF.

This clone was counted a few times. The chain combines TRBV15 with TRBJ1-2; D gene ambiguous. The V end was cut by 0 bases, the J end by 7 bases, with 9 bases between. CDR3 length: 13 amino acids. CDR1 and CDR2 (germline): LNHNV, YYDKDF (reference sequence). The CDR3 loop is CATSRDPGGGYTF. The CDR3 nucleotides are TGTGCCACCAGCAGAGATCCAGGCGGTGGCTACACCTTC.

The V gene is TRBV29-1, the J gene TRBJ1-2; D remains unclear. V was cut by 7 bases and J by 10 bases, with 10 bases left in between. The germline V gene has CDR1 SQVTM and CDR2 ANQGSEA. CDR3 length: 9 residues. The DNA for the CDR3 is TGCAGCGCAGGTGAACCCTACACCTTC. As protein: CSAGEPYTF.

This clone appeared a few times. CDR3 residues: CASSESVLGTGELFF. The DNA for the CDR3 is TGTGCCAGCAGTGAATCAGTTTTGGGCACCGGGGAGCTGTTTTTT. The chain is built from TRBV2 and TRBJ2-2; D not certain. Trimming took 2 bases from V and 4 from J, leaving 11 bases between them. The V gene's germline CDR1 is SNHLY and CDR2 FYNNEI. CDR3 length: 15 amino acids. The full variable domain, completed using reference TRBV2 and TRBJ2-2, is EPEVTQTPSHQVTQMGQEVILRCVPISNHLYFYWYRQILGQKVEFLVSFYNNEISEKSEIFDDQFSVERPDGSNFTLKIRSTKLEDSAMYFCASSESVLGTGELFFGEGSRLTVL.

The V and J genes are TRBV5-6 and TRBJ2-1; TRBD2 might be the D (6 bases). V shed 4 bases and J shed 3 bases, with 17 bases lying between them. The CDR3 is 16 amino acids. Germline assignment: CDR1 SGHDT and CDR2 YYEEEE. The CDR3 region has the DNA TGTGCCAGCAGCCATTGGGGGGAGTTTGGCTACAATGAGCAGTTCTTC. Its translation is CASSHWGEFGYNEQFF.

The V gene is TRBV28, the J gene TRBJ2-6; D is uncertain. Germline lookup yields CDR1 MDHEN and CDR2 SYDVKM. Between the trimmed V and J ends, which lost 2 bases and 2 bases, there was a span of 10 bases. The CDR3 is made up of 16 amino acids. Here the CDR3 reads CASSLARVTGANVLTF. The CDR3 region has the DNA TGTGCCAGCAGTTTAGCTAGGGTAACTGGGGCCAACGTCCTGACTTTC.

This clone was seen a handful of times. The chain recombines TRBV20-1 with TRBJ2-1, with D hard to call. The germline V and J ends were trimmed by 3 bases and 8 bases, with 8 bases remaining between them. Germline V gene sequence: CDR1 DFQATT, CDR2 SNEGSKA (reference sequence). The CDR3 runs to 11 residues. The CDR3 here is CSASGEDEQFF. CDR3 coding DNA: TGCAGTGCTAGTGGCGAAGATGAGCAGTTCTTC.

J is TRBJ2-7 and V is TRBV6-5, with D possibly TRBD2 on 6 matching bases. Trimming removed 2 bases at V and 3 bases at J, with 17 bases between. This CDR3 has 16 residues. Germline V gene lookup returns CDR1 MNHEY and CDR2 SVGAGI. The DNA of the CDR3 is TGTGCCAGCAGTTACCGACTAGTTGGGTTGATCTACGAGCAGTACTTC. Translated, it gives CASSYRLVGLIYEQYF.

This clone was picked up many times. This chain connects TRBV5-8 to TRBJ2-5, with 7 bases matching TRBD2. The CDR3 has 15 amino acids. Germline V gene sequence: CDR1 SGHTS, CDR2 YDEGEE. The J segment lost 4 bases and the V segment lost 2 bases, leaving 8 bases of the junction unmatched. As DNA, the CDR3 is TGTGCCAGCAGCTTTTTGGTCGGGGGGATAGAGACCCAGTACTTC. Its translation: CASSFLVGGIETQYF.

Only a few counts were recorded for this clone. The chain recombines TRBV29-1 with TRBJ2-5, with D possibly matching TRBD2 (5 bases). The germline V gene encodes CDR1 SQVTM and CDR2 ANQGSEA. Trimming stripped 0 bases from V and 3 bases from J, with 14 bases between. The CDR3 is made up of 15 amino acids. The CDR3 spells CSVEDRWERKETQYF. The CDR3, as DNA: TGCAGCGTTGAAGATAGGTGGGAGAGGAAAGAGACCCAGTACTTC.

Many counts were recorded for this clone. The chain recombines TRBV2 with TRBJ2-5; 9 nucleotides line up with TRBD2. The CDR3 is 15 residues long. V gave up 7 bases and J gave up 4 bases; unmatched junction bases: 10. Per the germline V gene, CDR1 is SNHLY and CDR2 is FYNNEI. The CDR3 sequence is CASTSSGVDPETQYF. The DNA for the CDR3 is TGTGCCAGCACTTCTAGCGGGGTCGACCCAGAGACCCAGTACTTC. The variable domain in full, completed from reference TRBV2 and TRBJ2-5, reads EPEVTQTPSHQVTQMGQEVILRCVPISNHLYFYWYRQILGQKVEFLVSFYNNEISEKSEIFDDQFSVERPDGSNFTLKIRSTKLEDSAMYFCASTSSGVDPETQYFGPGTRLLVL.

CDR3 region: CATSAPRRTEAFF. The CDR3 DNA reads as TGTGCCACCAGCGCTCCCAGGAGGACAGAAGCTTTCTTT. V and J are TRBV15 and TRBJ1-1; tentatively, D is TRBD1 (5 bases). This CDR3 comprises 13 residues. The ends were cut back, 5 bases at V and 8 bases at J, with 15 bases in the middle. Germline V gives CDR1 LNHNV, CDR2 YYDKDF (reference sequence).

The CDR3 region is CASSLRTTEAFF. The CDR3 bases are TGTGCCAGCAGCCTTAGGACCACTGAAGCTTTCTTT. The chain is built from TRBV7-2 and TRBJ1-1; the D is unclear. The CDR3 contains 12 residues. V was trimmed by 5 bases and J by 4 bases, leaving 8 bases between them. CDR1 SGHTA and CDR2 FQGNSA come from the germline V gene.

The genes are TRBV28 and TRBJ2-2, with D perhaps matching TRBD2 (6 bases). Trimming removed 2 bases from V and 4 bases from J, with 11 bases in between. Per the germline V gene, CDR1 is MDHEN and CDR2 is SYDVKM. The CDR3 sequence is 15 residues long. CDR3 residues: CASSLGEEGTGELFF. In DNA form, the CDR3 reads TGTGCCAGCAGTTTAGGGGAGGAGGGCACCGGGGAGCTGTTTTTT.

This clone was recorded at least ten times. In DNA, the CDR3 is TGTGCCAGCAGCGTAGGGATCTCCTACGAGCAGTACTTC. As protein: CASSVGISYEQYF. The genes are TRBV9 and TRBJ2-7; D is undetermined. The ends were cut back, 0 bases at V and 0 bases at J, with 4 bases in the middle. Germline lookup yields CDR1 SGDLS and CDR2 YYNGEE. CDR3 length: 13 amino acids.

The chain recombines TRBV6-6 with TRBJ2-7, with 7 bases aligning to TRBD2. Trimming took 6 bases from V and 4 from J; bases not matched to a gene: 6. This CDR3 is built from 13 residues. Germline CDR1 MNHNY, CDR2 SVGAGI (reference sequence). In nucleotides, the CDR3 is TGTGCCAGCAGGGGGGGGAGGGTTTACGAGCAGTACTTC. Residues: CASRGGRVYEQYF.

In this sample, this clone turned up a few times. The V and J genes are TRBV7-7 and TRBJ2-5; 10 bases map to TRBD2. This CDR3 comprises 15 residues. V shed 4 bases, J shed 2 bases, and the junction held 4 bases outside the gene matches. CDR1 SSHAT and CDR2 FNYEAQ come from the germline V gene (reference sequence). CDR3 amino acids: CASSSLAGPQETQYF. The CDR3 coding sequence is TGTGCCAGCAGCTCACTAGCGGGACCACAAGAGACCCAGTACTTC.